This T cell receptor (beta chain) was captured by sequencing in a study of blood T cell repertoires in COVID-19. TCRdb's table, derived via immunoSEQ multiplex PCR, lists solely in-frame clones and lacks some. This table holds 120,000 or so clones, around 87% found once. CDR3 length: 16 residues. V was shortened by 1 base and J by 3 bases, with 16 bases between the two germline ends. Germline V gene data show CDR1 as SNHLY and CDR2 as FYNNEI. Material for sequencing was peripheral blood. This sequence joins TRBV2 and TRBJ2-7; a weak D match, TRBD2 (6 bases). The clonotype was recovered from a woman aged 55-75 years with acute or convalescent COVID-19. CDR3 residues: CASSEVYRRDRYEQYF. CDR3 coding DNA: TGTGCCAGCAGTGAAGTCTATAGGAGGGACCGCTACGAGCAGTACTTC.